A single sample gave rise to the 14 T cell receptor beta chains below, sequenced in a study of T cells in Graves' hyperthyroidism and ophthalmopathy (dated by TCRdb to between 2018 and 2021). Libraries were prepared through multiplex PCR. Sequencing was carried out with an Illumina HiSeq 2000. The TCR beta CDR3 regions were amplified from RNA transcripts. The first round of RT-PCR for the TCR CDR3 was performed with the HTBI primer set and the Qiagen OneStep RT-PCR kit. In TCRdb, the public reads were trimmed at Q25 with fastp and aligned with MiXCR, with productive beta chains retained. Rows matching on CDR3 protein sequence are summarized as one entry with the most common DNA and genes. A total of approximately 600,000 distinct CDR3 sequences appear in this sample, around 13% of them only once. Clones ranked in the top ten supply more than 4.5% of the sample. The sample taken for sequencing was blood. These receptors all come from a woman aged 25 to 45 with Graves' hyperthyroidism that later progressed to Graves' ophthalmopathy.

CDR3: CASSAGQGWNEQYF. In nucleotides, the CDR3 is TGTGCCAGCAGTGCGGGACAGGGATGGAACGAGCAGTACTTC. The rearrangement joins TRBV27 to TRBJ2-7; 9 bases are a match to TRBD1. The V segment lost 5 bases and the J segment 5 bases; nucleotides outside the gene matches: 7. The CDR3 runs to 14 residues. Germline V gives CDR1 MNHEY, CDR2 SMNVEV (reference sequence).

This chain joins TRBV20-1 and TRBJ2-5, with D perhaps TRBD1 or TRBD2 (5 bases each). V lost 2 bases and J 2 bases, leaving 12 bases between the germline ends. The CDR3 is 14 residues long. Looked up from germline, CDR1 is DFQATT and CDR2 is SNEGSKA (reference sequence). CDR3 protein: CSARSLRGQETQYF. In DNA form, the CDR3 reads TGCAGTGCTAGATCTCTGAGGGGTCAAGAGACCCAGTACTTC.

This clonotype has at least ten counts. V is TRBV7-9 and J is TRBJ2-3, with TRBD2 matching over 10 bases. With 4 bases clipped from V and 4 bases from J, the junction kept 8 bases outside the gene matches. CDR1 and CDR2 (germline): SEHNR, FQNEAQ (reference sequence). The CDR3 length is 16 residues. DNA of the CDR3: TGTGCCAGCAGCTCCCTAGCGGGAGAGGCGGCAGATACGCAGTATTTT. Translation: CASSSLAGEAADTQYF.

This clonotype was seen a few times. This chain links TRBV12-3 or TRBV12-4 with TRBJ1-2; D gene unclear. V gave up 5 bases and J gave up 4 bases, with 11 bases separating them. The CDR3 runs 13 residues. CDR3 nucleotide sequence: TGTGCCAGCAGTCCCCCGCTTGTCTATGGCTACACCTTC. Translating it yields CASSPPLVYGYTF.

This clonotype occurred many times. A read error may explain this, as a much larger clone is one base away. This sequence joins TRBV11-2 and TRBJ2-7, with D perhaps matching TRBD1 or TRBD2 (5 bases each). Between the trimmed V and J ends, which lost 5 bases and 1 base, there was a span of 9 bases. Germline CDR1 reads SGHAT; CDR2 reads FQNNGV. This CDR3 has 13 residues. DNA of the CDR3: TGTGCCAGCAGCCCGGGACGGTCCTACGAGCAGTACTTC. Translating it yields CASSPGRSYEQYF.

This clonotype came up a few times. This rearrangement joins TRBV9 to TRBJ2-3, with TRBD2 matching 10 bases. V was clipped by 1 base and J by 0 bases; unmatched bases: 8. Per germline, CDR1 SGDLS and CDR2 YYNGEE. There are 18 residues in the CDR3. In nucleotides, the CDR3 is TGTGCCAGCAGCGTAAAGGGCATACTAGCGGGGAGCACAGATACGCAGTATTTT. This codes for CASSVKGILAGSTDTQYF. Full variable domain (missing parts from reference TRBV9 and TRBJ2-3): DSGVTQTPKHLITATGQRVTLRCSPRSGDLSVYWYQQSLDQGLQFLIQYYNGEERAKGNILERFSAQQFPDLHSELNLSSLELGDSALYFCASSVKGILAGSTDTQYFGPGTRLTVL.

The sample holds a few counts of this clonotype. This rearrangement joins TRBV28 to TRBJ2-7; TRBD1 aligns across 9 bases. The V gene end was trimmed by 3 bases and the J gene end by 6 bases; junction bases not matched to a gene: 9. The CDR3 length is 15 residues. Germline V gene lookup returns CDR1 MDHEN and CDR2 SYDVKM. The CDR3 coding sequence is TGTGCCAGCAGTTTTCTGGGACAGGGCTTTGGCGAGCAGTACTTC. As protein: CASSFLGQGFGEQYF.

Concerning this clonotype itself: This sequence may be a read error, since a much larger clone differs from it by one base. The chain is built from TRBV5-1 and TRBJ1-4, with D possibly TRBD1 on 5 matching bases. Germline V CDR1 and CDR2: SGHRS, YFSETQ. V was trimmed by 0 bases and J by 3 bases, leaving 12 bases between them. This CDR3 is built from 16 residues. CDR3 DNA sequence: TGCGCCAGCAGCTTGGCAGGGTCGGATTCTAATGAAAAACTGTTTTTT. Its protein is CASSLAGSDSNEKLFF. Drawing the rest from reference TRBV5-1 and TRBJ1-4, the complete variable domain is KAGVTQTPRYLIKTRGQQVTLSCSPISGHRSVSWYQQTPGQGLQFLFEYFSETQRNKGNFPGRFSGRQFSNSRSEMNVSTLELGDSALYLCASSLAGSDSNEKLFFGSGTQLSVL.

V is TRBV7-2 and J is TRBJ2-5; TRBD2 aligns across 12 bases. The length of the CDR3 is 16 residues. The germline CDR1 and CDR2 sequences are SGHTA and FQGNSA. Losses at the gene ends were 5 bases for V and 1 base for J; bases not matched to a gene: 5. This CDR3 reads CASSLTSGRPQETQYF. The CDR3 nucleotides read TGTGCCAGCAGCCTGACTAGCGGGAGACCCCAAGAGACCCAGTACTTC.

This clonotype was seen a handful of times. The rearrangement joins TRBV29-1 to TRBJ2-7; D may be TRBD1 (5 bases). Trimming shortened V by 3 bases and J by 0 bases, and 9 bases separated the two germline ends. Germline loops: CDR1 SQVTM, CDR2 ANQGSEA. This CDR3 region has 13 residues. The CDR3 reads CSVDDSASYEQYF. CDR3 DNA sequence: TGCAGCGTTGATGACAGTGCCTCCTACGAGCAGTACTTC.

This clonotype was seen many times. The V call is TRBV29-1, the J call TRBJ2-2; D is perhaps TRBD1 (6 bases). V was pared by 6 bases and J by 8 bases, with 16 bases between. CDR1 and CDR2 (germline): SQVTM, ANQGSEA. CDR3 length: 13 amino acids. In nucleotides, the CDR3 is TGCAGCGTCGCGAAACAGGGTGCGGGGGAGCTGTTTTTT. It encodes CSVAKQGAGELFF.

This sequence joins TRBV28 and TRBJ1-3; 7 nucleotides match TRBD1. With 7 bases clipped from V and 5 bases from J, the junction kept 5 bases outside the gene matches. The germline V gene has CDR1 MDHEN and CDR2 SYDVKM. The CDR3 length is 13 residues. The CDR3 spells CASTRQGRNTIYF. CDR3 bases: TGTGCCAGCACAAGACAGGGTAGAAACACCATATATTTT.

The genes are TRBV3-1 and TRBJ1-2, with D perhaps TRBD1 (5 bases). CDR3 length equals 16 residues. V lost 0 bases, J lost 8 bases, and 19 bases lay in between. Germline values: CDR1 LGHDT, CDR2 YNNKEL (reference sequence). The chain's CDR3 is CASSQEGAGLRGGYTF. The CDR3 region has the DNA TGTGCCAGCAGCCAAGAAGGGGCGGGCTTGAGGGGAGGCTACACCTTC.

In this sample, this clonotype turned up many times. This sequence joins TRBV10-3 and TRBJ1-2; a possible D gene is TRBD1 (6 bases). The CDR3 consists of 17 residues. V lost 3 bases and J lost 4, with 21 bases in between. CDR1 is ENHRY, CDR2 SYGVKD, per germline. The CDR3 protein is CAISDGGLRGGVYGYTF. In DNA, the CDR3 is TGTGCCATCAGTGACGGGGGGCTGCGCGGCGGAGTCTATGGCTACACCTTC.